This T cell receptor (beta chain) was recovered during a study of PD-1 blockade in classical Hodgkin lymphoma. General study points: Similar baseline diversity was found in complete responders and newly diagnosed patients. Causes of the repertoire differences remain undefined, possibly disease activity or prior therapy.

Some clones are missing from TCRdb's copy, which holds only in-frame ones; the method was immunoSEQ multiplex PCR. The sample consists of around 19,000 clones, about 80% of them appearing once. This CDR3 is built from 14 residues. V lost 6 bases, J lost 3 bases, and 6 bases stayed unmatched. Germline assignment: CDR1 ENHRY and CDR2 SYGVKD. The sample holds one count of this clone. What it binds is not known. Time point noted: cycle 4 day 1 (C4D1), after more than five weeks of nivolumab. Every one of the patients relapsed after autologous stem cell transplantation (brentuximab vedotin exposure was variable).

This receptor was obtained from a human donor with classical Hodgkin lymphoma. The starting material was peripheral blood mononuclear cells (PBMCs), obtained before the fourth cycle of nivolumab. The chain couples TRBV10-3 to TRBJ1-1; TRBD1 agrees at 8 bases. CDR3 nucleotide sequence: TGTGCCATCAGCAAGACAGGGGACGACACTGAAGCTTTCTTT. As protein: CAISKTGDDTEAFF.